This T cell receptor beta chain was documented in a study of blood T cell repertoires in COVID-19. Across the study: Sources were T cells, B-cell-depleted T cells, or PBMCs; the material itself was cDNA or gDNA.

The repertoire was sequenced with immunoSEQ multiplex PCR; TCRdb's copy has only in-frame clones and lacks some. The sample consists of about 260,000 clones, more than 85% of them appearing once. The germline V gene encodes CDR1 SGDLS and CDR2 YYNGEE. V shed 3 bases and J 3 bases; nucleotides not matched to a gene: 7. There are 15 residues in the CDR3. The TCR originated in a person aged 18 to 30 with COVID-19, enrolled during active disease. What was sequenced was peripheral blood. V and J are TRBV9 and TRBJ1-2; 8 bases are a match to TRBD1. The CDR3 spells CASSAPGGSYYGYTF. Here the CDR3 DNA reads TGTGCCAGCAGCGCCCCAGGGGGCTCATACTATGGCTACACCTTC.